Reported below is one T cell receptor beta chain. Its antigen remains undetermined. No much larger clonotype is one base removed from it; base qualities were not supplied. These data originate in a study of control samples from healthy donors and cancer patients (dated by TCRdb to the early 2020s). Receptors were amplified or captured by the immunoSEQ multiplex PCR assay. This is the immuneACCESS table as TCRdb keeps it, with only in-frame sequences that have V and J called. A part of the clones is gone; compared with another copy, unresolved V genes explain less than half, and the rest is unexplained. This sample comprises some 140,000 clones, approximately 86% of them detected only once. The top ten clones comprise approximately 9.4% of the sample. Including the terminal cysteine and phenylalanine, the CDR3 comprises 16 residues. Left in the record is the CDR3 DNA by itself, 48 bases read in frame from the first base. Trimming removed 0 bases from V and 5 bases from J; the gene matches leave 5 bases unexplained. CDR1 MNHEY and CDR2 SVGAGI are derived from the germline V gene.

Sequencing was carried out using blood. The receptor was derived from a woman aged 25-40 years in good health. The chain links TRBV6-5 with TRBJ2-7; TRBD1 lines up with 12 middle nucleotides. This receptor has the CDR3 CASSYSPGQGAHEQYF. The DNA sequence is TGTGCCAGCAGTTACTCGCCGGGACAGGGGGCCCACGAGCAGTACTTC.